This TCR beta chain stems from a study of blood T cell repertoires in COVID-19. Germline V gives CDR1 SGHNT, CDR2 YYREEE (reference sequence). The trim removed 4 bases at V and 6 bases at J, leaving 8 bases unmatched. CDR3 size: 14 residues. Generated by immunoSEQ multiplex PCR, the TCRdb table keeps only in-frame clones and is missing some. The repertoire consists of some 150,000 clones, with about 83% occurring once and the leading ten covering roughly 5.5%. The V gene is TRBV5-4, the J gene TRBJ2-5, with 8 bases lining up with TRBD2. Source material: PBMCs or T cells enriched from blood (not recorded which). This TCR came from a woman in her forties or fifties who had been exposed to COVID-19. The CDR3 nucleotides read TGTGCCAGCAGCACCACCGGGGGGGGACAGACCCAGTACTTC. Amino acids: CASSTTGGGQTQYF.